Listed below are T cell receptor beta chains from one sample, sequenced in a study of cytomegalovirus exposure and HLA in healthy donors. Measured with immunoSEQ multiplex PCR; TCRdb has only the in-frame clones, and not every one. The table lists around 69,000 clones, 70% of them singletons. The sample consisted of PBMCs. These receptor sequences come from a woman aged 45-65 years in good health and CMV-seropositive. Each CDR3 is given without its conserved first and last residue. The D gene is left open where the match is weak. Size values are once, few and many counts, or a class for expanded clones, and some rows have none.

>NA|TRBV7-9|TRBJ1-4|TRBD1
ASSSTGGDEKLF
>NA|TRBV5-4|TRBJ2-6|NA
ASSPLGPGLSGANVLT
>NA|TRBV5-6|TRBJ1-2|NA
ASSLGPGYGYT
>NA|TRBV28|TRBJ2-5|TRBD2
ASSGAGGAKETQY
>NA|TRBV18|TRBJ1-2|TRBD1
ASSPEGATYGYT
>NA|TRBV7-6|TRBJ1-2|NA
ASSSGFYGYT
>NA|TRBV4-1|TRBJ1-5|TRBD1
ASSQYSGTGNQPQH
>NA|TRBV7-7|TRBJ1-4|NA
ASSPSSSNEKLF
>NA|TRBV7-9|TRBJ2-2|TRBD2
ASSLGNSGAGAGELF
>few|TRBV4-3|TRBJ2-2|NA
ASSQAQGTYGELF
>NA|TRBV9|TRBJ1-4|NA
ASSALTGTNEKLF
>NA|TRBV7-6|TRBJ1-6|NA
ASSLGPFQPLH
>NA|TRBV7-2|TRBJ1-1|TRBD1
ASSSRDRDEAF
>NA|TRBV5-4|TRBJ2-1|TRBD2
ASRSGTSGNYNEQF
>few|TRBV7-9|TRBJ2-5|TRBD1
ASSSNRGRSVGETQY
>once|TRBV6-5|TRBJ1-6|TRBD1
ASSYGQGANYSPLH
>once|TRBV19|TRBJ1-6|NA
ASSPGLRTVSYNSPLH
>NA|TRBV5-1|TRBJ1-2|NA
ASSPDSRVDGYT
>NA|TRBV19|TRBJ2-1|NA
ASSILASNEQF
>NA|TRBV7-2|TRBJ2-5|TRBD1
ASSLGSRGQSYQETQY
>NA|TRBV6-1|TRBJ1-2|NA
ASSEFWQGSGYT
>few|TRBV5-1|TRBJ2-5|NA
ASSLAQLQETQY
>NA|TRBV25-1|TRBJ2-5|NA
ASSAAPGRKQETQY
>once|TRBV6-6|TRBJ2-5|NA
ASRDSHGLAAETQY
>NA|TRBV30|TRBJ2-2|TRBD1
AWSEGTGGNTGELF
>once|TRBV6-5|TRBJ1-5|TRBD1
ASGTGSNQPQH
>NA|TRBV27|TRBJ2-7|TRBD2
ASSSTGLADYEQY
>few|TRBV19|TRBJ2-3|NA
ASSRLVSDTQY
>few|TRBV6-6|TRBJ1-5|TRBD1
ASRQGDQPQH